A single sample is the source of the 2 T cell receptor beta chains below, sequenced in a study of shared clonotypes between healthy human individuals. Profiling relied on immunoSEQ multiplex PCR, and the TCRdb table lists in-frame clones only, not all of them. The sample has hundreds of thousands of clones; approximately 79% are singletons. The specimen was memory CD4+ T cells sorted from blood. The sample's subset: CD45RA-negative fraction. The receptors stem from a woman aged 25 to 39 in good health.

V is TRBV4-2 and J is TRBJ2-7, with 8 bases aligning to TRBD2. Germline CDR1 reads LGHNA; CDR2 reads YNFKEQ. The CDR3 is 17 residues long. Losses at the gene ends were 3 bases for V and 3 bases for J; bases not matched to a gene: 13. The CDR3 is CASSQTPSGLVGYEQYF. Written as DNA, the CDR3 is TGTGCCAGCAGCCAGACCCCCTCGGGACTAGTGGGCTACGAGCAGTACTTC.

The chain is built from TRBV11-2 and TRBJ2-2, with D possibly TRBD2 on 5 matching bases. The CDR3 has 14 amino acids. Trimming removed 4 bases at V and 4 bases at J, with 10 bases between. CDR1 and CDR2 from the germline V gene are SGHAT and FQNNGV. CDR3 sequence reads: CASSSWTVTGELFF. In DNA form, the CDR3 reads TGTGCCAGCAGCTCTTGGACTGTCACCGGGGAGCTGTTTTTT. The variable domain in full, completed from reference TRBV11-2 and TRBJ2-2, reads EAGVAQSPRYKIIEKRQSVAFWCNPISGHATLYWYQQILGQGPKLLIQFQNNGVVDDSQLPKDRFSAERLKGVDSTLKIQPAKLEDSAVYLCASSSWTVTGELFFGEGSRLTVL.